These T cell receptor beta chains were read from a single sample in a study of a mutant IDH1 vaccine in newly diagnosed glioma. Repertoires were generated with immunoSEQ multiplex PCR, while TCRdb's copy carries only in-frame clones and drops some. This sample has around 34,000 clones, with around 58% found just once. The antigens for these receptors are not known. The material was PBMCs, obtained from a glioma patient whose treatment included an IDH1 peptide vaccine. The receptors shown here come from a woman younger than 30 with glioma. Both conserved end residues are part of each CDR3. D genes are given only for firm matches. Not every row has a clone size; where given, it reads once, few, many or a size class.

few	.	TRBV7-2	TRBJ2-7	CASSPATVSSYEQYF	TGTGCCAGCAGCCCGGCGACAGTCAGCTCCTACGAGCAGTACTTC
.	.	TRBV6-4	TRBJ1-1	CASSESRNTEAFF	TGTGCCAGCAGTGAGTCACGGAACACTGAAGCTTTCTTT
.	.	TRBV5-1	TRBJ2-7	CASSLSAGHYEQYF	TGCGCCAGCAGCTTGTCGGCAGGACACTACGAGCAGTACTTC
once	.	TRBV6-6	TRBJ2-7	CASSYSPRDSLYEQYF	TGTGCCAGCAGTTACTCACCCCGGGACTCTCTCTACGAGCAGTACTTC
.	.	TRBV9	TRBJ2-2	CASSVGASWFGTGELFF	TGTGCCAGCAGCGTAGGCGCTAGTTGGTTCGGCACCGGGGAGCTGTTTTTT
.	TRBD2	TRBV5-5	TRBJ2-7	CASSLGLASTYEQYF	TGTGCCAGCAGCCTGGGACTAGCGAGTACCTACGAGCAGTACTTC
.	.	TRBV2	TRBJ2-2	CASTPEGLGSPTGELFF	TGTGCCAGCACCCCGGAAGGGCTAGGTTCTCCCACCGGGGAGCTGTTTTTT
.	TRBD2	TRBV9	TRBJ2-1	CASSVTSGSFDEQFF	TGTGCCAGCAGCGTAACTAGCGGGAGCTTCGATGAGCAGTTCTTC
.	.	TRBV6-5	TRBJ1-4	CASSYLGGGGEKLFF	TGTGCCAGCAGTTACTTAGGGGGTGGGGGTGAAAAACTGTTTTTT
.	.	TRBV23-1	TRBJ1-5	CASSQSGSTVVNQPQHF	TGCGCCAGCAGTCAATCTGGCTCGACAGTTGTGAATCAGCCCCAGCATTTT
.	.	TRBV30	TRBJ2-2	CAWSGANGYTGELFF	TGTGCCTGGAGTGGGGCCAACGGTTACACCGGGGAGCTGTTTTTT
few	.	TRBV5-1	TRBJ2-2	CASSPIPGELFF	TGCGCCAGCAGCCCAATCCCCGGGGAGCTGTTTTTT
few	.	TRBV14	TRBJ2-7	CASSQHAGWLSYEQYF	TGTGCCAGCAGCCAACATGCAGGATGGCTGTCCTACGAGCAGTACTTC
few	.	TRBV18	TRBJ1-5	CASSPAPGGQPQHF	TGTGCCAGCTCACCAGCGCCGGGGGGCCAGCCCCAGCATTTT
.	.	TRBV7-6	TRBJ1-2	CASSLGGDGYTF	TGTGCCAGCAGCTTAGGTGGGGACGGCTACACCTTC
.	.	TRBV11-2	TRBJ1-2	CASSLAGANYGYTF	TGTGCCAGCAGCTTAGCCGGAGCTAACTATGGCTACACCTTC
.	.	TRBV7-3	TRBJ1-5	CASSPKGGGNQPQHF	TGTGCCAGCAGCCCCAAGGGGGGGGGCAATCAGCCCCAGCATTTT
.	TRBD2	TRBV11-2	TRBJ2-5	CASSPLAGEQETQYF	TGTGCCAGCAGCCCTCTAGCGGGGGAACAAGAGACCCAGTACTTC
.	.	TRBV4-2	TRBJ2-3	CASSQGDRNTAGDTQYF	TGTGCCAGCAGCCAAGGGGACCGGAACACGGCGGGAGATACGCAGTATTTT
few	TRBD1	TRBV10-3	TRBJ1-5	CAITPGQGQPQHF	TGTGCCATCACTCCGGGACAGGGACAGCCCCAGCATTTT
.	TRBD1	TRBV6-1	TRBJ1-2	CASSEPTGGNYGYTF	TGTGCCAGCAGCGAACCCACAGGGGGTAATTACGGCTACACCTTC
.	.	TRBV6-1	TRBJ1-3	CASSEYGDTIYF	TGTGCCAGCAGTGAATATGGGGACACCATATATTTT
.	.	TRBV7-9	TRBJ2-1	CASSYFGGQFF	TGTGCCAGCAGCTACTTTGGCGGGCAGTTCTTC
few	.	TRBV7-8	TRBJ2-1	CASRPLAGLSYNEQFF	TGTGCCAGCAGACCCCTGGCGGGACTCTCCTACAATGAGCAGTTCTTC
few	TRBD1	TRBV5-1	TRBJ1-2	CASSPGQGLGYTF	TGCGCCAGCAGCCCGGGACAGGGGCTTGGCTACACCTTC
.	TRBD1	TRBV6-1	TRBJ2-1	CASSEGDRVIGNEQFF	TGTGCCAGCAGTGAAGGCGACAGGGTAATTGGCAATGAGCAGTTCTTC
.	TRBD1	TRBV11-1	TRBJ1-3	CASSLAGTGERKTIYF	TGTGCCAGCAGCTTAGCCGGGACAGGGGAACGGAAGACCATATATTTT
.	TRBD2	TRBV9	TRBJ2-1	CASSLSSGAYNEQFF	TGTGCCAGCAGCCTATCTAGCGGGGCCTACAATGAGCAGTTCTTC
few	.	TRBV5-6	TRBJ1-1	CASTWGGGSGSTEAFF	TGTGCCAGCACTTGGGGTGGAGGGTCAGGGTCCACTGAAGCTTTCTTT
.	TRBD1	TRBV19	TRBJ2-7	CASRPGTGLHEQYF	TGTGCCAGCAGACCCGGGACAGGTCTGCACGAGCAGTACTTC
few	.	TRBV6-1	TRBJ1-1	CASKGSRDTEAFF	TGTGCCAGCAAGGGAAGTCGGGACACTGAAGCTTTCTTT
.	.	TRBV6-4	TRBJ2-4	CASSEFQGGNIQYF	TGTGCCAGCAGTGAGTTCCAGGGGGGGAACATTCAGTACTTC
once	.	TRBV27	TRBJ1-6	CASSFWGLSDSPLHF	TGTGCCAGCAGTTTCTGGGGCCTGTCAGATTCACCCCTCCACTTT
.	.	TRBV4-1	TRBJ1-5	CASSQDRRIHSNQPQHF	TGCGCCAGCAGCCAAGATCGGAGAATCCATAGCAATCAGCCCCAGCATTTT
.	.	TRBV2	TRBJ1-1	CASSELGGVAEAFF	TGTGCCAGCAGTGAACTGGGCGGAGTCGCTGAAGCTTTCTTT
.	.	TRBV11-1	TRBJ1-1	CASSPFRSGGAFF	TGTGCCAGCAGCCCGTTTAGGTCGGGGGGAGCTTTCTTT